One T cell receptor beta chain is described in this entry. Its antigen is not identified. A read error may produce the germline difference seen at one junction end. The record originates from a study of tumor and adjacent non-tumor tissue in lung cancer. At the level of the study: The patients, 10 men and about 5 women, were about 30 to 85 with stage I to III disease. On average, productive TCRbeta reads reached about 4.17 million per sample. Study findings and constraints: In normal lung, the top 100 clones were significantly more dominant than in tumor.

TCRbeta libraries were built with three rounds of nested PCR, modified from ARM-PCR. TCRdb re-called the multiplex PCR reads through MiXCR, storing one row per CDR3 protein. The data contain under 85,000 distinct CDR3 sequences, over 60% of them singletons. RNA was extracted from bulk tissue without any cell sorting. More than 3 cm separated this lung sample from the edge of the tumor. CDR1 is SQVTM and CDR2 is ANQGSEA in the germline V gene. CDR3 size: 10 residues. The genes are TRBV29-1 and TRBJ2-7, with a possible D match to TRBD2 (6 bases). The clonotype originates from a man between 70 and 80 years old with non-small cell lung cancer. Specimen: distant non-tumor lung tissue. The DNA of the CDR3 is TGCAGCGCCGGGAGCTACGAGCACAACTTC. This translates into CSAGSYEHNF.